This entry lists 32 T cell receptor beta chains sequenced from one sample in a study of T cell responses to AZD1222 COVID-19 vaccine. Assay used: immunoSEQ multiplex PCR; TCRdb lists only in-frame clones, some missing. The repertoire holds about 140,000 clones, about 88% seen once, with approximately 4.8% in the top ten. The sample was peripheral blood, taken on day 0 of AZD1222 vaccination. The receptors here all came from an adult in good health.

The chain carries TRBV6-1 and TRBJ1-1; D call uncertain. Germline V gene data show CDR1 as MNHNS and CDR2 as SASEGT. The CDR3 is 16 residues long. V lost 0 bases to trimming and J lost 3 bases, with 14 bases between them. The CDR3 DNA sequence: TGTGCCAGCAGTGAAGCGCTACGGACCCGGGACACTGAAGCTTTCTTT. Translation gives CASSEALRTRDTEAFF.

The rearrangement joins TRBV11-3 to TRBJ2-1; 7 bases are a match to TRBD2. J lost 2 bases, V lost 1 base, and 2 bases had no gene match. CDR3 length equals 15 residues. Germline V gene sequence: CDR1 SGHNT, CDR2 YENEEA. This CDR3 is CASSLGLATYNEQFF. CDR3 DNA sequence: TGTGCCAGCAGCTTAGGACTAGCAACCTACAATGAGCAGTTCTTC.

The chain recombines TRBV7-8 with TRBJ1-2; 9 nucleotides align to TRBD1. V was clipped by 5 bases and J by 8 bases; unmatched bases: 15. Germline V gives CDR1 SGHVS, CDR2 FQNEAQ. CDR3 size: 16 residues. The chain's CDR3 is CASSDRDRASGRGYTF. The CDR3 DNA reads as TGTGCCAGCAGCGACCGGGACAGGGCGTCCGGTAGAGGCTACACCTTC.

This clone was seen a handful of times. CDR3 residues: CASSFLLRAQQFF. Here the CDR3 DNA reads TGTGCCAGCAGTTTTCTTCTGCGGGCTCAGCAGTTCTTC. J is TRBJ2-1 and V is TRBV12-3 or TRBV12-4, with D possibly matching TRBD2 (5 bases). The CDR3 contains 13 residues. The V end was cut by 3 bases, the J end by 11 bases, with 14 bases between.

The chain joins TRBV6-1 to TRBJ1-2; TRBD1 matches at 8 bases. Germline V gene sequence: CDR1 MNHNS, CDR2 SASEGT. After removal of 2 bases from V and 4 bases from J, the junction contained 12 bases not matched to a gene. There are 17 residues in the CDR3. This chain's CDR3 is CASSENRGGAIGYGYTF. CDR3 nucleotides: TGTGCCAGCAGTGAAAACAGGGGGGGAGCTATAGGCTATGGCTACACCTTC.

This chain connects TRBV2 to TRBJ2-7; TRBD1 or TRBD2 may be the D gene (6 bases each). The germline CDR1 and CDR2 sequences are SNHLY and FYNNEI. CDR3 length equals 17 residues. Trimming cost V 1 base and J 3 bases, with 19 bases left between them. The CDR3 reads CASSEEGRSGADYEQYF. CDR3 bases: TGTGCCAGCAGTGAAGAGGGTCGCTCGGGGGCCGACTACGAGCAGTACTTC.

V gene TRBV6-5 combines with J gene TRBJ2-2, with 9 bases identical to TRBD2. Per germline, CDR1 MNHEY and CDR2 SVGAGI. This CDR3 comprises 16 residues. J gave up 6 bases and V 0 bases, and 5 bases lay outside the gene matches. Here the CDR3 DNA reads TGTGCCAGCAGTTACTCGGGCGGGGGGGCAGCCGGGGAGCTGTTTTTT. Translated: CASSYSGGGAAGELFF.

The chain links TRBV30 to TRBJ1-5; 8 nucleotides match TRBD1. Per the germline V gene, CDR1 is GTSNPN and CDR2 is SVGIG (reference sequence). This CDR3 has 17 amino acids. V lost 5 bases to trimming and J lost 2 bases; unmatched junction nucleotides: 14. Here the CDR3 reads CAWALMQGARGNQPQHF. CDR3 nucleotide sequence: TGTGCCTGGGCCTTGATGCAGGGGGCGCGCGGCAATCAGCCCCAGCATTTT.

The chain recombines TRBV28 with TRBJ1-6; the D is unclear. Trimming took off 3 bases at V and 0 bases at J, with 9 bases between the two ends. CDR1 is MDHEN, CDR2 SYDVKM, per germline. The CDR3 runs 16 residues. The CDR3 coding sequence is TGTGCCAGCAGTTTCGGGGTTGGCTCCTATAATTCACCCCTCCACTTT. Translated: CASSFGVGSYNSPLHF.

The chain joins TRBV5-1 to TRBJ2-5; 9 nucleotides agree with TRBD2. The V gene end was trimmed by 4 bases and the J gene end by 4 bases; junction bases not matched to a gene: 14. The CDR3 extends over 17 amino acids. Per the germline V gene, CDR1 is SGHRS and CDR2 is YFSETQ. The CDR3 DNA follows: TGCGCCAGCAGCGTTATTAGCGGGAGTTCCTCGGGAGAGACCCAGTACTTC. Amino acids: CASSVISGSSSGETQYF.

The chain uses TRBV6-1 and TRBJ1-2; 9 bases line up with TRBD1. V was clipped by 1 base and J by 5 bases; unmatched bases: 5. CDR3 length: 15 amino acids. Germline CDR1 MNHNS, CDR2 SASEGT. The CDR3 spells CASSEGGQGVYGYTF. The CDR3 coding sequence is TGTGCCAGCAGTGAAGGGGGACAGGGTGTTTATGGCTACACCTTC.

This clone was counted a single time. The chain employs TRBV6-1 and TRBJ1-2; D not resolved. The V gene's germline CDR1 is MNHNS and CDR2 SASEGT. There are 11 residues in the CDR3. V shed 2 bases and J shed 3 bases, with 1 base lying between them. The CDR3 coding sequence is TGTGCCAGCAGTGAACACTATGGCTACACCTTC. Translation: CASSEHYGYTF.

The chain combines TRBV6-2 or TRBV6-3 with TRBJ1-1; D gene unclear. CDR3 length equals 15 residues. CDR1 and CDR2 (germline): MNHEY, SVGEGT. V lost 3 bases and J lost 9, with 20 bases in between. The CDR3 region is CASSYGDNLRVKAFF. CDR3 DNA sequence: TGTGCCAGCAGTTATGGGGATAATTTGCGGGTCAAAGCTTTCTTT.

The rearrangement links TRBV7-8 to TRBJ1-6; possible D gene TRBD1, 5 bases. Germline V gives CDR1 SGHVS, CDR2 FQNEAQ. The V and J ends lost 3 bases and 6 bases respectively, with 12 bases between them. The CDR3 sequence is 15 residues long. The CDR3 DNA reads as TGTGCCAGCAGCTTGGGAGGACACCGTAATTCACCCCTCCACTTT. Residues: CASSLGGHRNSPLHF.

Note on this clone: Sequence at one end of the junction differs from germline and may be a read error. The chain has TRBV19 and TRBJ1-5, with D possibly being TRBD1 (5 bases). The CDR3 contains 15 residues. From germline, CDR1 is LNHDA and CDR2 SQIVND (reference sequence). CDR3 DNA: TGTGCCAGTAGCATAGCCGGACATTCGAGGCAGCCCCAGCATTTT. Translation: CASSIAGHSRQPQHF.

The chain links TRBV2 to TRBJ1-4; no reliable D call. The germline V gene has CDR1 SNHLY and CDR2 FYNNEI. Trimming took 6 bases from V and 7 from J, leaving 12 bases between them. The CDR3 totals 13 residues. Here the CDR3 DNA reads TGTGCCAGCAGCGGCCAGAGAGTTGAAAAACTGTTTTTT. This encodes CASSGQRVEKLFF.

The rearrangement uses TRBV29-1 and TRBJ1-1; D unclear. Germline assignment: CDR1 SQVTM and CDR2 ANQGSEA. The CDR3 totals 13 residues. The V and J ends lost 4 bases and 6 bases respectively, with 15 bases between them. CDR3 sequence reads: CSVGVPASPEAFF. The CDR3 DNA is TGCAGCGTTGGGGTACCCGCCTCCCCTGAAGCTTTCTTT.

V gene TRBV28 combines with J gene TRBJ2-7; possible D gene TRBD2, 6 bases. Germline V gene sequence: CDR1 MDHEN, CDR2 SYDVKM. The CDR3 runs to 13 residues. V lost 3 bases and J lost 6, with 12 bases in between. The DNA of the CDR3 is TGTGCCAGCAGTTTCAGACTAGTAGGCGAGCAGTACTTC. Its translation: CASSFRLVGEQYF.

This clone was detected a few times. The rearrangement uses TRBV19 and TRBJ1-1, with 8 positions matching TRBD1. J lost 4 bases, V lost 5 bases, and 6 bases had no gene match. CDR1 is LNHDA, CDR2 SQIVND, per germline (reference sequence). The CDR3 spans 14 residues. CDR3 residues: CASSRQGTVTEAFF. DNA for the CDR3: TGTGCCAGTAGTCGACAGGGGACAGTCACTGAAGCTTTCTTT.

V usage is TRBV19 and J usage is TRBJ1-5, with a tentative D call TRBD1 (6 bases). This CDR3 has 15 residues. V gave up 5 bases and J gave up 7 bases, with 18 bases separating them. The germline CDR1 and CDR2 sequences are LNHDA and SQIVND (reference sequence). In DNA form, the CDR3 reads TGTGCCAGTAGTGTTTTTACAGGGAGGGGACAGCCCCAGCATTTT. It is translated as CASSVFTGRGQPQHF.

DNA of the CDR3: TGCGCCAGCAGCCAGACGGGGGGAGGGATTCTCTATGGCTACACCTTC. Its translation is CASSQTGGGILYGYTF. This chain uses TRBV4-1 with TRBJ1-2, with D maybe TRBD1 (5 bases). From germline, CDR1 is MGHRA and CDR2 YSYEKL. CDR3 length: 16 residues. Trimming shortened V by 3 bases and J by 4 bases, and 18 bases separated the two germline ends.

This chain connects TRBV11-2 to TRBJ2-3; no clear D gene. V lost 5 bases, J lost 11 bases, and 11 bases lay in between. The CDR3 totals 11 residues. Germline V gene lookup returns CDR1 SGHAT and CDR2 FQNNGV. CDR3 sequence reads: CASSVDTEQYF. The CDR3 nucleotides read TGTGCCAGCAGCGTTGATACCGAGCAGTATTTT.

The gene calls are TRBV19 and TRBJ1-1, with TRBD1 identical over 12 bases. V dropped 4 bases and J dropped 1; count of bases not matched to a gene: 7. The CDR3 is made up of 17 amino acids. Per the germline V gene, CDR1 is LNHDA and CDR2 is SQIVND (reference sequence). The CDR3 protein is CASSKVPGQGANTEAFF. The DNA for the CDR3 is TGTGCCAGTAGTAAAGTCCCGGGACAGGGGGCGAACACTGAAGCTTTCTTT.

The chain uses TRBV2 and TRBJ1-1, with 7 bases fitting TRBD1. This CDR3 contains 15 residues. The V and J ends lost 3 bases and 4 bases, in that order; junction bases with no gene match: 8. Germline-derived CDR1 and CDR2 are SNHLY and FYNNEI. The CDR3 reads CASSETGTSGTEAFF. The CDR3 region has the DNA TGTGCCAGCAGTGAGACAGGGACCTCGGGCACTGAAGCTTTCTTT.

The V gene is TRBV7-8, the J gene TRBJ2-7, with unresolved D. Looked up from germline, CDR1 is SGHVS and CDR2 is FQNEAQ. The length of the CDR3 is 15 residues. The V end was cut by 1 base, the J end by 2 bases, with 12 bases between. The CDR3 is CASSLDTLQAYEQYF. In DNA form, the CDR3 reads TGTGCCAGCAGCTTAGACACCCTCCAGGCCTACGAGCAGTACTTC.

The rearrangement uses TRBV6-5 and TRBJ1-1; TRBD1 aligns across 8 bases. The CDR3 covers 15 residues. The J segment lost 6 bases and the V segment lost 4 bases, leaving 10 bases of the junction unmatched. Germline V CDR1 and CDR2: MNHEY, SVGAGI. The CDR3 spells CASSSGQVGIAEAFF. CDR3 nucleotide sequence: TGTGCCAGCAGTTCGGGACAGGTCGGGATCGCTGAAGCTTTCTTT.

The chain has TRBV5-1 and TRBJ2-7; D gene ambiguous. CDR1 is SGHRS and CDR2 is YFSETQ in the germline V gene. This CDR3 has 10 residues. The germline V and J ends were trimmed by 8 bases and 7 bases, with 10 bases remaining between them. CDR3 nucleotides: TGCGCCAGTCGGCTGGGGGAGCAGTACTTC. As protein: CASRLGEQYF.

The chain is built from TRBV29-1 and TRBJ2-7, with TRBD2 matching 8 bases. CDR1 is SQVTM and CDR2 is ANQGSEA in the germline V gene. There are 14 residues in the CDR3. V trimming: 7 bases; J trimming: 7 bases; junction bases outside the gene matches: 15. The CDR3 loop is CSATAIERGREQYF. The DNA of the CDR3 is TGCAGCGCAACAGCGATTGAGCGGGGGAGGGAGCAGTACTTC.

The V call is TRBV7-9, the J call TRBJ2-4; D is possibly TRBD2 (6 bases). Per germline, CDR1 SEHNR and CDR2 FQNEAQ (reference sequence). The CDR3 covers 14 residues. The V gene lost 5 bases and the J gene lost 7 bases, with 15 bases spanning the gap. CDR3: CASSPGTATNIQYF. CDR3 DNA sequence: TGTGCCAGCAGCCCCGGGACTGCCACTAACATTCAGTACTTC.

This rearrangement joins TRBV3-1 (or the pseudogene TRBV3-2) to TRBJ1-5; TRBD1 is a possible D gene (5 bases). The CDR3 sequence is 13 residues long. V gave up 3 bases and J gave up 5 bases, with 8 bases separating them. Germline V gives CDR1 LGHDT, CDR2 YNNKEL (reference sequence). In nucleotides, the CDR3 is TGTGCCAGCAGCCACTGGGACCATCAGCCCCAGCATTTT. Its translation is CASSHWDHQPQHF.

The chain carries TRBV3-1 (or the pseudogene TRBV3-2) and TRBJ2-7; D is unresolved. Germline V gene lookup returns CDR1 LGHDT and CDR2 YNNKEL (reference sequence). With 5 bases removed from V and 2 bases from J, the gap between germline ends came to 7 bases. The CDR3 is 12 residues long. The chain's CDR3 is CASSSTPYEQYF. The DNA of the CDR3 is TGTGCCAGCAGCTCCACGCCCTACGAGCAGTACTTC.

The rearrangement links TRBV28 to TRBJ1-2; no clear D. The CDR3 covers 14 residues. Per the germline V gene, CDR1 is MDHEN and CDR2 is SYDVKM. The V end was cut by 5 bases, the J end by 6 bases, with 16 bases between. The CDR3 DNA reads TGTGCCAGCAGTCCACCCAGGCCCCAGCATGGCTACACCTTC. Its translation: CASSPPRPQHGYTF.